This T cell receptor (beta chain) was captured by sequencing in a study of blood T cell repertoires in COVID-19. Method: immunoSEQ multiplex PCR; TCRdb's copy keeps in-frame clones and lacks some. This sample has 250,000 to 350,000 clones, with 70% to 90% found just once. The sequence was obtained from a woman in her 50s with COVID-19, enrolled during active disease. Input material: peripheral blood.

The CDR3: CASSLGKGATNEKLFF. Here the CDR3 DNA reads TGCGCCAGCAGCTTGGGAAAGGGAGCAACTAATGAAAAACTGTTTTTT. The chain is built from TRBV5-1 and TRBJ1-4, with D unresolved. Germline-derived CDR1 and CDR2 are SGHRS and YFSETQ. The CDR3 runs 16 residues. With 0 bases removed from V and 0 bases from J, the gap between germline ends came to 9 bases.